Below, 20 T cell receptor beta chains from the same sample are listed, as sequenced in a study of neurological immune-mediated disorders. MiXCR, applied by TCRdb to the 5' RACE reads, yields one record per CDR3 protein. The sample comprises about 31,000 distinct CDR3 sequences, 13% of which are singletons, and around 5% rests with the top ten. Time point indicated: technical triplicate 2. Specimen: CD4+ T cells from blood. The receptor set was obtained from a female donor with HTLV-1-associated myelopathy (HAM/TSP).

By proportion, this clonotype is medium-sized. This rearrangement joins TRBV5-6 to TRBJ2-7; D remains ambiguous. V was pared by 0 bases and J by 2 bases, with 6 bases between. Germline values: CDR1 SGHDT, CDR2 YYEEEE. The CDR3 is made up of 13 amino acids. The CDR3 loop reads CASSLDFTYEQYF. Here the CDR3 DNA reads TGTGCCAGCAGCTTGGACTTTACCTACGAGCAGTACTTC.

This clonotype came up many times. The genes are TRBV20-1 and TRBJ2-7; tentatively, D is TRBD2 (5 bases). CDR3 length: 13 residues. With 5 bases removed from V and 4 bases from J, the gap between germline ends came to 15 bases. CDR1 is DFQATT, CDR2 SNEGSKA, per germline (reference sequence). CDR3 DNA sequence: TGCAGTGCTGACGCCCCGGGGAAATACGAGCAGTACTTC. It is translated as CSADAPGKYEQYF.

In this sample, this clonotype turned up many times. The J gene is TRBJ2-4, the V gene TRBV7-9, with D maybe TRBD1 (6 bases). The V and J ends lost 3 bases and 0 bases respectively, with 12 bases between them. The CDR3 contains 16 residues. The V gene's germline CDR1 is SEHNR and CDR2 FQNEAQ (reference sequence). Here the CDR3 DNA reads TGTGCCAGCAGCTTGGTGGGGGCGTTAGCCAAAAACATTCAGTACTTC. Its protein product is CASSLVGALAKNIQYF.

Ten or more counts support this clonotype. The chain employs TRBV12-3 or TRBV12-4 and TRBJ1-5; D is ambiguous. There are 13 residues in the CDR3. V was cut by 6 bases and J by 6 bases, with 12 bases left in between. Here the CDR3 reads CASRTRPGQPQHF. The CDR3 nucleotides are TGTGCCAGCAGGACTCGACCCGGTCAGCCCCAGCATTTT.

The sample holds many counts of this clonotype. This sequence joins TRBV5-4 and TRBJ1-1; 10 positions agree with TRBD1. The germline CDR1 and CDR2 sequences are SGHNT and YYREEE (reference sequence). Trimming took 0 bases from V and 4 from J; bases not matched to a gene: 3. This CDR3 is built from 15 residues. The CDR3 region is CASSLGTGGFTEAFF. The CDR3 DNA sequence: TGTGCCAGCAGCTTGGGGACAGGGGGTTTCACTGAAGCTTTCTTT.

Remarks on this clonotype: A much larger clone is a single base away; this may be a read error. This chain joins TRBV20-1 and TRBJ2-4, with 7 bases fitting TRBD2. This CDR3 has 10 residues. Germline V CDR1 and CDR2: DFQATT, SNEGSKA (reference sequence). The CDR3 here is CIERLDGRSF. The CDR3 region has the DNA TGCATCGAAAGGTTGGACGGGAGGTCCTTC.

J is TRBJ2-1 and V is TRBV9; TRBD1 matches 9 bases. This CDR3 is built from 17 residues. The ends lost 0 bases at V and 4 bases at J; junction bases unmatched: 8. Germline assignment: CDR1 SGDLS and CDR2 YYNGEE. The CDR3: CASSVVSSGQGYNEQFF. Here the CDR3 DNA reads TGTGCCAGCAGCGTAGTTTCGTCTGGACAGGGGTACAATGAGCAGTTCTTC. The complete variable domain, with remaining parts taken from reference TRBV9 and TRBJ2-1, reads DSGVTQTPKHLITATGQRVTLRCSPRSGDLSVYWYQQSLDQGLQFLIQYYNGEERAKGNILERFSAQQFPDLHSELNLSSLELGDSALYFCASSVVSSGQGYNEQFFGPGTRLTVL.

The CDR3 loop reads CASMDHMGGRTDTQYF. The CDR3 DNA reads TGTGCCAGCATGGACCACATGGGGGGGAGGACAGATACGCAGTATTTT. The genes are TRBV7-2 and TRBJ2-3; 7 bases match TRBD2. The CDR3 has 16 amino acids. Germline CDR1 and CDR2: SGHTA and FQGNSA. The trim removed 7 bases at V and 3 bases at J, leaving 13 bases unmatched.

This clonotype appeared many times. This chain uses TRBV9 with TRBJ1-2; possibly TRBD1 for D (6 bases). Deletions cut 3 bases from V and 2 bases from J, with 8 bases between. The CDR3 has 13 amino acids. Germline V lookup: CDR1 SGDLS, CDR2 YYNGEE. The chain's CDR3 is CASSGGQNYGYTF. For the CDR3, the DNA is TGTGCCAGCAGCGGGGGACAAAACTATGGCTACACCTTC.

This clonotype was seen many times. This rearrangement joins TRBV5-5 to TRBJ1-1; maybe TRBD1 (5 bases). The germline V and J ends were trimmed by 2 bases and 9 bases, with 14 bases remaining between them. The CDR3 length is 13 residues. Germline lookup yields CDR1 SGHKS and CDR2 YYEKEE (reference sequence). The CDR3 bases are TGTGCCAGCAGCTTTTGGGACGGGACCCAAGCTTTCTTT. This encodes CASSFWDGTQAFF.

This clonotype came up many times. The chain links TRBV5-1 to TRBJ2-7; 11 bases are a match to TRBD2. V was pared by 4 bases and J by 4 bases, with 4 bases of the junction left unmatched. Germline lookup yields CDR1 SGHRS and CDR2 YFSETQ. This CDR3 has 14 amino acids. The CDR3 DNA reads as TGCGCCAGCAGCCCCGGGACTAGCGGTTACGAGCAGTACTTC. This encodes CASSPGTSGYEQYF. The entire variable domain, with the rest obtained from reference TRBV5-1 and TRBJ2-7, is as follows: KAGVTQTPRYLIKTRGQQVTLSCSPISGHRSVSWYQQTPGQGLQFLFEYFSETQRNKGNFPGRFSGRQFSNSRSEMNVSTLELGDSALYLCASSPGTSGYEQYFGPGTRLTVT.

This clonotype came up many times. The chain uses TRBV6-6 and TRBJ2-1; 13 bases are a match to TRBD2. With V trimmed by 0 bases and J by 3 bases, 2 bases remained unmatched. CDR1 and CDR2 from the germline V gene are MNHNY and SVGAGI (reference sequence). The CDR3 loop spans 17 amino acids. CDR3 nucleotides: TGTGCCAGCAGTTACTCTGGGACTAGCGGGGTCTACAATGAGCAGTTCTTC. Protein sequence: CASSYSGTSGVYNEQFF.

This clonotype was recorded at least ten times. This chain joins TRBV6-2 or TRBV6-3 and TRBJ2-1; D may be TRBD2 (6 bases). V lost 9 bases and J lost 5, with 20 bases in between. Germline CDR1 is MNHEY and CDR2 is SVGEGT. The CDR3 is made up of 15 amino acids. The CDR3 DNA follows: TGTGCCAGTATCCCCTTTGGGGCGGGGCACAATGAGCAGTTCTTC. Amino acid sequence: CASIPFGAGHNEQFF.

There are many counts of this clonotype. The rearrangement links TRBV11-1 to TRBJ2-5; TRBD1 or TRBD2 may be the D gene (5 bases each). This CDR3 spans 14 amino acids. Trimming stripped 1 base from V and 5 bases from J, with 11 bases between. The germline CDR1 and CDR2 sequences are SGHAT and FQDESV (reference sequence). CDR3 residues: CASSLGDRGETQYF. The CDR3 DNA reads TGTGCCAGCAGCTTAGGGGACCGAGGGGAGACCCAGTACTTC.

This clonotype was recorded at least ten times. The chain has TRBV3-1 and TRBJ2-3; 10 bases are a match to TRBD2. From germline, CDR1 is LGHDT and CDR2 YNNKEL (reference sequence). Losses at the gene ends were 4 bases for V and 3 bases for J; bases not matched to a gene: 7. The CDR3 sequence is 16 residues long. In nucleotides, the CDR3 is TGTGCCAGCAGCCGCAATAGCGGGGGGACAACAGATACGCAGTATTTT. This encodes CASSRNSGGTTDTQYF.

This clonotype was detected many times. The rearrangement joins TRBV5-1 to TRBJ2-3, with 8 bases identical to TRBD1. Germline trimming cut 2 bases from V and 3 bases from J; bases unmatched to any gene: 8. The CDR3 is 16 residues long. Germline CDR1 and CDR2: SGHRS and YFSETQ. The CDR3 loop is CASSFLGTGGTDTQYF. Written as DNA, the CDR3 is TGCGCCAGCAGCTTTTTGGGCACAGGGGGAACAGATACGCAGTATTTT.

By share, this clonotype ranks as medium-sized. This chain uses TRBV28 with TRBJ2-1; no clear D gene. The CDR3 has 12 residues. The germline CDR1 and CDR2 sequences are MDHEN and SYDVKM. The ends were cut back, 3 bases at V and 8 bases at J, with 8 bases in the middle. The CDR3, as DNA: TGTGCCAGCAGTTTGGATAGGGATGAGCAGTTCTTC. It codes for CASSLDRDEQFF. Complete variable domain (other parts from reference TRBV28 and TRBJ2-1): DVKVTQSSRYLVKRTGEKVFLECVQDMDHENMFWYRQDPGLGLRLIYFSYDVKMKEKGDIPEGYSVSREKKERFSLILESASTNQTSMYLCASSLDRDEQFFGPGTRLTVL.

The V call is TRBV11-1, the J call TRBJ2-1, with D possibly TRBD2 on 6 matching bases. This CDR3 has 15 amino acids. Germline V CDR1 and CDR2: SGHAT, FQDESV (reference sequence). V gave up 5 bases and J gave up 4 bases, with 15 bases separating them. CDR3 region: CASSPGTPVYNEQFF. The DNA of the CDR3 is TGTGCCAGCAGCCCGGGGACTCCGGTGTACAATGAGCAGTTCTTC.

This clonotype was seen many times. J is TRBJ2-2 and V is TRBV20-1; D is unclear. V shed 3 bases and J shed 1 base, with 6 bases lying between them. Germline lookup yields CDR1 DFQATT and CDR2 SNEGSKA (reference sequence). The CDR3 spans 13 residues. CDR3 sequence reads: CSASNGNTGELFF. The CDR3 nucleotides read TGCAGTGCTAGTAACGGGAACACCGGGGAGCTGTTTTTT.

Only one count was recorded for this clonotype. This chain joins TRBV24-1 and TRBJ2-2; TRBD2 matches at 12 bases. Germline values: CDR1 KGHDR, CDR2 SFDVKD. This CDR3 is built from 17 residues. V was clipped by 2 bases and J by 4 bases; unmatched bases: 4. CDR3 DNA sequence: TGTGCCACCAGTGATTGTGGGACTAGCGGGCGCACCGGGGAGCTGTTTTTT. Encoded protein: CATSDCGTSGRTGELFF.